This T cell receptor (beta chain) was identified in a study of PD-1 blockade in classical Hodgkin lymphoma. Study at large: Administration of nivolumab to patients was at 3 mg/kg intravenously every 2 weeks. Study outcomes and limitations: Complete responders' baseline diversity resembled that of newly diagnosed patients.

Assay used: immunoSEQ multiplex PCR; TCRdb lists only in-frame clones, some missing. The repertoire holds tens of thousands of clones, approximately 85% seen once, with roughly 14% in the top ten. Time point defined: cycle 4 day 1 (C4D1), after 5 to 7 weeks of nivolumab. There was relapse after autologous stem cell transplantation in every patient, and there was variation in brentuximab vedotin exposure. Responses achieved at best were complete response, partial response or progressive disease. Concerning this clone: The antigen is not known.

The CDR3 is 15 residues long. The ends lost 4 bases at V and 5 bases at J; junction bases unmatched: 1. Germline V gene sequence: CDR1 SEHNR, CDR2 FQNEAQ (reference sequence). This material consisted of peripheral blood mononuclear cells (PBMCs), taken before the fourth cycle of nivolumab. This sequence originates from a human donor with classical Hodgkin lymphoma. The gene calls are TRBV7-9 and TRBJ2-2, with 13 bases fitting TRBD2. The CDR3 DNA sequence: TGTGCCAGCAGCTCACTAGCGGGGGGGACCGGGGAGCTGTTTTTT. It is translated as CASSSLAGGTGELFF.